This T cell receptor beta chain was identified during a study of T cells expressing NK-cell markers (dated by TCRdb to between 2020 and 2021). Regarding the study in general: Eight or nine donors provided sorted CD3+CD56+NKG2C+, CD3+CD56+NKG2C- and CD3+CD56-NKG2C+ T-cell subsets, whose TCR beta-chain repertoires were profiled. Of the eight sequenced donors, seven were found to be HCMV-seropositive and one was found to be HCMV-seronegative. Randomly selected healthy volunteers, three men and five women, were used as the eight sequenced donors. Libraries were sequenced as 2 x 150 bp reads on Illumina HiSeq 2000/2500, MiSeq or NextSeq.

This sample was sequenced with an Illumina HiSeq 2000. TCR beta cDNA libraries were made by 5'RACE template switching that added a universal primer site and unique molecular identifiers. cDNA synthesis was primed from the TCR beta constant segment, followed by two successive PCR amplification steps. Per the original workflow: MIGEC was used to demultiplex reads and group reads by UMI, and MiTCR was used to assemble and quantify clonotypes. Only TCR cDNA sequences supported by at least two reads were kept to exclude erroneous sequences. The tcR package was used for downstream repertoire analysis, with clonotypes matched between fractions based on CDR3 nucleotide sequence plus V segment. VDJmatch was used to annotate antigen specificity against VDJdb, with one amino acid substitution in CDR3 allowed. Based on TCRdb reprocessing of the reads, there is one entry per CDR3 protein sequence, and DNA is missing. Clone size and V and J calls follow TCRdb, not the original study. The sample's table covers fewer than 400,000 distinct CDR3 sequences. Jointly, the top ten make up roughly 5.4% of the sample.

HCMV serostatus was determined by detecting HCMV-specific IgG in serum with a commercial ELISA kit. Ficoll density gradient centrifugation was used to isolate peripheral blood mononuclear cells from blood. What the study reported, not specific to this receptor: In five to seven donors, the dominant CD3+CD56+NKG2C+ clonotypes were found to rank among the top 10 CD8+ clonotypes and to make up 1.0-7.0% of CD8+ T cells. Those dominant clonotypes were again the most abundant among CD3+CD56-NKG2C+ cells in a few donors, at about 25-60.1%. Whether the expanded NKG2C-expressing T cell clones were specific for HCMV antigens remained unclear.

The cysteine opens and the phenylalanine closes a CDR3 of 13 amino acids. The record lacks a DNA sequence. The germline V gene (reference sequence) provides CDR1 DFQATT and CDR2 SNEGSKA. Regarding this clonotype: Its antigen remains unidentified.

The rearrangement joined TRBV20-1 to TRBJ2-5; the D call of TRBD2 rests on TCRdb alone, since no DNA is present to check it. This TCR was sampled from a man between 18 and 69 years old in good health. The material sequenced was blood T cells: a sorted CD56 or NKG2C T cell subset, CD4+ or CD8+ T cells, or bulk PBMC T cells (not recorded which). The CDR3 region reads CSATGLVLKSQYF.